These 5 T cell receptor beta chains came from one sample sequenced in a study of shared clonotypes between healthy human individuals. Using immunoSEQ multiplex PCR, the repertoire was profiled, and TCRdb retains in-frame clones only, with some absent. The data contain around 690,000 clones, less than 95% of them singletons. The sample was memory CD8+ T cells from PBMCs. Subset given: CD45RO+ cells pooled with CCR7-negative TemRA cells. All receptors derive from a man between 18 and 29 years old in good health. Some clones in this sample may be carry-over from other donors' samples.

This chain links TRBV6-5 with TRBJ1-5; D not resolved. The CDR3 length is 13 residues. Germline lookup yields CDR1 MNHEY and CDR2 SVGAGI. V was shortened by 4 bases and J by 7 bases, with 11 bases between the two germline ends. The CDR3 sequence: CASSLVRGQPQHF. In nucleotides, the CDR3 is TGTGCCAGCAGTTTAGTACGGGGACAGCCCCAGCATTTT.

The V call is TRBV28, the J call TRBJ1-2; 7 bases are a match to TRBD1. The germline V gene has CDR1 MDHEN and CDR2 SYDVKM. The CDR3 runs to 17 residues. The junction had 16 bases not matched to a gene; V was cut back by 4 bases and J by 5 bases. CDR3 amino acids: CASSSRQGGWGWYGYTF. The CDR3 bases are TGTGCCAGCAGTTCACGACAAGGGGGCTGGGGATGGTATGGCTACACCTTC.

The chain joins TRBV9 to TRBJ2-2; D uncertain. Germline CDR1 is SGDLS and CDR2 is YYNGEE. The CDR3 is 13 amino acids. Between the trimmed V and J ends, which lost 4 bases and 4 bases, there was a span of 8 bases. The CDR3 here is CASSYGVTGELFF. The CDR3 DNA reads as TGTGCCAGCAGCTACGGAGTCACCGGGGAGCTGTTTTTT.

The table lists this clone with a count of one. The rearrangement links TRBV7-8 to TRBJ1-2; the D gene is possibly TRBD1 (6 bases). The CDR3 consists of 14 residues. The germline V gene has CDR1 SGHVS and CDR2 FQNEAQ. V was clipped by 6 bases and J by 3 bases, with 14 bases between them. The CDR3 spells CASRTTGTDYGYTF. In nucleotides, the CDR3 is TGTGCCAGCAGAACAACAGGGACGGACTATGGCTACACCTTC.

The chain combines TRBV11-2 with TRBJ1-1; no definite D call. Germline V gives CDR1 SGHAT, CDR2 FQNNGV. V lost 3 bases and J lost 1, with 9 bases in between. The CDR3 loop spans 14 amino acids. Written as DNA, the CDR3 is TGTGCCAGCAGCTTTGCAGTCAGGAACACTGAAGCTTTCTTT. This encodes CASSFAVRNTEAFF.